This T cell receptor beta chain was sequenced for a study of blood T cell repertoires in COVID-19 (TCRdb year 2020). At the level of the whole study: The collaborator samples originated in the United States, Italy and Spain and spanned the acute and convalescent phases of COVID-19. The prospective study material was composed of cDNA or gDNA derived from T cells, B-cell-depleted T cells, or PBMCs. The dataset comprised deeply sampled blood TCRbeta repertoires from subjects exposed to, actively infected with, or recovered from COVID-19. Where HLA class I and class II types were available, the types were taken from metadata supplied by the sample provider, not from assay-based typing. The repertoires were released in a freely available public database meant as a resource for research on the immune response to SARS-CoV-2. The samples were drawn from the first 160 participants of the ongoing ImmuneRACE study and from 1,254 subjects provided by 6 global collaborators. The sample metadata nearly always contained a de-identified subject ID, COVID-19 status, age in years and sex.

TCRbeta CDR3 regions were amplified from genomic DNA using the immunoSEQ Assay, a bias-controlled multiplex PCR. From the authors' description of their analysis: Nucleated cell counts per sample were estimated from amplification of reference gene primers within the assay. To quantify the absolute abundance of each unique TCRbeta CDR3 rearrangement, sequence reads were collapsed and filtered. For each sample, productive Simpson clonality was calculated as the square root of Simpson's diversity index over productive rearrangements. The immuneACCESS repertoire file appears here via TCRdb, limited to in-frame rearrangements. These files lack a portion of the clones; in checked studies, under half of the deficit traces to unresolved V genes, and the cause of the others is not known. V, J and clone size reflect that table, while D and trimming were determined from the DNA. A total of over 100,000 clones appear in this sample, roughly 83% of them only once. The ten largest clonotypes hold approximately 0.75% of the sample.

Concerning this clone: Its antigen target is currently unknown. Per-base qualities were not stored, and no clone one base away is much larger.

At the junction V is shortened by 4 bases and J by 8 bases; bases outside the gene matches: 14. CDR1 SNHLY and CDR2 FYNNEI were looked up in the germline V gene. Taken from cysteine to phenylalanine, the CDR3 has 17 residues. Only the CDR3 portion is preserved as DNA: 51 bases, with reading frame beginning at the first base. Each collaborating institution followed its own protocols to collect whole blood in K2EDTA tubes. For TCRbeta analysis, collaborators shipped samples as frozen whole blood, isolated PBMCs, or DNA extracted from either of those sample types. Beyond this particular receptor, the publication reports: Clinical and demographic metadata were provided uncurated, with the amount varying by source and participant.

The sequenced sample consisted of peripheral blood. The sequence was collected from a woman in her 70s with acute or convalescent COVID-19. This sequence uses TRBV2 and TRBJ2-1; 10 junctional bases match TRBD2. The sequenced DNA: TGTGCCAGCAGTGCGCTACTAGCGGGGTCTCCCAGGGATGAGCAGTTCTTC. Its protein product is CASSALLAGSPRDEQFF.